This TCR beta chain stems from a study of blood T cell repertoires in COVID-19. At the level of the study: Sites in the United States, Italy and Spain provided acute and convalescent COVID-19 samples.

In the source study's methods: Amplification of reference gene primers was used by the study to estimate nucleated cell counts. This table comes from immunoSEQ multiplex PCR, and its TCRdb copy is limited to in-frame clones, with some not included. For V, J and clone size, that table is used; D and trimming come from the DNA. Of about 380,000 clones detected, 88% appear once; the ten largest clones hold 1.2%. This CDR3 has 14 amino acids. V gave up 6 bases and J gave up 1 base, with 12 bases separating them. CDR1 is MNHEY and CDR2 is SMNVEV in the germline V gene (reference sequence). Ages ranged from about 18 to 89 years, with residence in about two dozen US areas. Cohorts were assigned according to the clinical history that participants reported.

Sequencing input: PBMCs or T cells enriched from blood (not recorded which). This sequence joins TRBV27 and TRBJ1-1; D perhaps matches TRBD1 (5 bases). This receptor was taken from a woman in her late teens or twenties who had recovered from COVID-19. CDR3 protein: CASSSGMTNTEAFF. CDR3 DNA: TGTGCCAGCAGCTCAGGGATGACGAACACTGAAGCTTTCTTT.